The present T cell receptor (beta chain) was sequenced within a study of cytomegalovirus exposure and HLA in healthy donors. The CDR3 has 18 amino acids. CDR1 is SGHVS, CDR2 FNYEAQ, per germline. V gave up 3 bases and J gave up 0 bases; unmatched junction bases: 9. The PCR contained 60 Vbeta and 13 Jbeta primers. The repertoire was sequenced with immunoSEQ multiplex PCR; TCRdb's copy has only in-frame clones and lacks some. Of around 140,000 clones listed, roughly 72% are singletons. Material: PBMCs. This sequence was found in a male donor in good health and CMV-seronegative. The chain links TRBV7-6 to TRBJ1-1; 11 bases map to TRBD1. The CDR3 loop reads CASSFLVGTGGMNTEAFF. DNA for the CDR3: TGTGCCAGCAGCTTCCTCGTGGGGACAGGGGGGATGAACACTGAAGCTTTCTTT.